A single sample is the source of the 28 T cell receptor beta chains below, sequenced in a study of cytomegalovirus exposure and HLA in healthy donors. In the PCR, 60 Vbeta and 13 Jbeta primers were used. Libraries were prepared by immunoSEQ multiplex PCR; TCRdb keeps only in-frame clonotypes and omits some of them. The sample has 30,000 or so clones, about 60% seen once. Specimen: PBMCs. These receptors were obtained from a man between 45 and 60 years old in good health and CMV-seropositive.

This clone was seen only a few times. The chain employs TRBV7-8 and TRBJ2-3; perhaps TRBD2 as D (6 bases). V was trimmed by 5 bases and J by 6 bases, leaving 27 bases between them. Germline V lookup: CDR1 SGHVS, CDR2 FQNEAQ. The CDR3 sequence is 18 residues long. The CDR3 DNA is TGTGCCAGCAGCCCAACCCGACGGGGACTTCGACGTCTGGATACGCAGTATTTT. Protein sequence: CASSPTRRGLRRLDTQYF.

The chain is built from TRBV29-1 and TRBJ1-4; 7 nucleotides line up with TRBD1. Trimming at V came to 7 bases and at J to 8 bases, leaving 10 bases not matched to a gene. CDR1 and CDR2 (germline): SQVTM, ANQGSEA. This CDR3 contains 13 residues. The CDR3 sequence: CSAGQAGEEKLFF. The CDR3 DNA reads as TGCAGCGCTGGACAGGCCGGAGAAGAAAAACTGTTTTTT.

V usage is TRBV5-1 and J usage is TRBJ1-1; D ambiguous. Germline V lookup: CDR1 SGHRS, CDR2 YFSETQ. Deletions cut 0 bases from V and 6 bases from J, with 6 bases between. The CDR3 runs to 12 residues. The CDR3 DNA reads TGCGCCAGCAGCTTGGCCGGGTCTGAAGCTTTCTTT. Translation: CASSLAGSEAFF.

The CDR3 loop is CASSWDRVPGANVLTF. The CDR3 region has the DNA TGCGCCAGCAGCTGGGACAGGGTCCCTGGGGCCAACGTCCTGACTTTC. This chain uses TRBV5-1 with TRBJ2-6; 9 nucleotides align to TRBD1. Trimming at V came to 3 bases and at J to 2 bases, leaving 3 bases not matched to a gene. CDR1 is SGHRS and CDR2 is YFSETQ in the germline V gene. This CDR3 region has 16 residues.

The sample holds a few counts of this clone. The chain carries TRBV9 and TRBJ1-4; a weak D match, TRBD1 (6 bases). Germline V lookup: CDR1 SGDLS, CDR2 YYNGEE. V shed 2 bases and J shed 2 bases, with 16 bases lying between them. The CDR3 loop spans 17 amino acids. The CDR3 reads CASSVAGGVRTNEKLFF. CDR3 nucleotide sequence: TGTGCCAGCAGCGTCGCGGGGGGCGTCCGGACTAATGAAAAACTGTTTTTT.

This clone came up once. This chain joins TRBV29-1 and TRBJ2-7; tentative D call: TRBD2 (5 bases). The V end was cut by 7 bases, the J end by 4 bases, with 23 bases between. Germline V gives CDR1 SQVTM, CDR2 ANQGSEA. The CDR3 covers 15 residues. The CDR3 is CSAGGMGIPPYEQYF. CDR3 DNA sequence: TGCAGCGCCGGAGGTATGGGGATCCCGCCATACGAGCAGTACTTC.

The chain carries TRBV2 and TRBJ2-2; D might be TRBD2 (6 bases). From germline, CDR1 is SNHLY and CDR2 FYNNEI. The CDR3 loop spans 15 amino acids. V lost 7 bases and J 2 bases, leaving 14 bases between the germline ends. The CDR3 DNA reads as TGTGCCAGCATTTATAGCGGATCTAACACCGGGGAGCTGTTTTTT. Translation gives CASIYSGSNTGELFF. Together with reference TRBV2 and TRBJ2-2, the CDR3 gives the full variable domain: EPEVTQTPSHQVTQMGQEVILRCVPISNHLYFYWYRQILGQKVEFLVSFYNNEISEKSEIFDDQFSVERPDGSNFTLKIRSTKLEDSAMYFCASIYSGSNTGELFFGEGSRLTVL.

The chain recombines TRBV28 with TRBJ2-7; D remains ambiguous. V lost 6 bases and J lost 4, with 13 bases in between. Looked up from germline, CDR1 is MDHEN and CDR2 is SYDVKM. The CDR3 has 13 residues. DNA for the CDR3: TGTGCCAGCAGCTCAGGATCTATTTACGAGCAGTACTTC. Translating gives CASSSGSIYEQYF.

This clone appeared once. The chain couples TRBV5-4 to TRBJ2-3; 8 bases align to TRBD1. The CDR3 loop spans 13 amino acids. J was trimmed by 11 bases and V by 1 base; bases with no gene match: 6. Germline V gene lookup returns CDR1 SGHNT and CDR2 YYREEE (reference sequence). CDR3 in DNA: TGTGCCAGCAGCTTGTTGACAGGGGAGGTGCAGTATTTT. Protein product: CASSLLTGEVQYF.

This clone showed up just a few times. CDR3 in DNA: TGTGCCAGCTCACCCCCGGGACAGGGGGCCCTCGGTACGCAGTATTTT. This translates into CASSPPGQGALGTQYF. J is TRBJ2-3 and V is TRBV18; 12 positions agree with TRBD1. Germline loops: CDR1 KGHSH, CDR2 LQKENI. Losses at the gene ends were 3 bases for V and 8 bases for J; bases not matched to a gene: 9. The CDR3 consists of 16 residues.

The V and J genes are TRBV5-1 and TRBJ1-6, with D maybe TRBD1 (5 bases). CDR3 size: 16 residues. Trimming took off 4 bases at V and 4 bases at J, with 15 bases between the two ends. The germline V gene has CDR1 SGHRS and CDR2 YFSETQ. The CDR3 region is CASSRSPTAYNSPLHF. CDR3 coding DNA: TGCGCCAGCAGCAGGAGCCCGACAGCTTATAATTCACCCCTCCACTTT.

The chain employs TRBV5-6 and TRBJ1-2, with TRBD1 identical over 7 bases. V was clipped by 2 bases and J by 1 base; unmatched bases: 8. There are 16 residues in the CDR3. From germline, CDR1 is SGHDT and CDR2 YYEEEE. CDR3 residues: CASSLWDSLVNYGYTF. In DNA, the CDR3 is TGTGCCAGCAGCTTATGGGACAGTTTAGTTAACTATGGCTACACCTTC.

The V gene is TRBV4-1, the J gene TRBJ1-5; D may be TRBD1 (6 bases). This CDR3 contains 19 residues. V lost 0 bases to trimming and J lost 6 bases, with 24 bases between them. Per the germline V gene, CDR1 is MGHRA and CDR2 is YSYEKL. In DNA, the CDR3 is TGCGCCAGCAGCCAAGATCATGCAGGGGAAGTCGCCCAGCGTCAGCCCCAGCATTTT. Translated: CASSQDHAGEVAQRQPQHF.

The V call is TRBV30, the J call TRBJ2-3, with 8 bases identical to TRBD1. With 3 bases clipped from V and 3 bases from J, the junction kept 5 bases outside the gene matches. The CDR3 extends over 14 amino acids. Germline CDR1 reads GTSNPN; CDR2 reads SVGIG (reference sequence). The CDR3 sequence is CAWRGTGRTDTQYF. Here the CDR3 DNA reads TGTGCCTGGAGAGGGACAGGAAGGACAGATACGCAGTATTTT.

The sample holds a few counts of this clone. This chain connects TRBV7-6 to TRBJ1-3, with D maybe TRBD1 (5 bases). The CDR3 loop spans 13 amino acids. V was cut by 4 bases and J by 2 bases, with 6 bases left in between. Germline V gene sequence: CDR1 SGHVS, CDR2 FNYEAQ. For the CDR3, the DNA is TGTGCCAGCAGCTGGGGCCCTGGAAACACCATATATTTT. This sequence encodes CASSWGPGNTIYF.

This rearrangement joins TRBV10-3 to TRBJ1-1; D is uncertain. The germline V gene encodes CDR1 ENHRY and CDR2 SYGVKD. The V end was cut by 3 bases, the J end by 7 bases, with 12 bases between. There are 13 residues in the CDR3. CDR3 nucleotide sequence: TGTGCCATCAGTGACATGTCGGGGAGTGAAGCTTTCTTT. Amino acids: CAISDMSGSEAFF.

The rearrangement uses TRBV4-2 and TRBJ1-2; possibly TRBD1 for D (5 bases). V lost 0 bases and J lost 8, with 7 bases in between. The germline gives CDR1 LGHNA, CDR2 YNFKEQ. The CDR3 spans 12 residues. CDR3 DNA: TGTGCCAGCAGCCAAGATCGACAGGGCTACACCTTC. Its translation: CASSQDRQGYTF.

This chain connects TRBV30 to TRBJ2-2, with a weak D call TRBD2 (6 bases). V lost 7 bases and J lost 5, with 14 bases in between. The CDR3 loop spans 13 amino acids. Germline CDR1 and CDR2: GTSNPN and SVGIG (reference sequence). Here the CDR3 DNA reads TGTGCCTTCAACAACCGGGGGACCGGGGAGCTGTTTTTT. It translates to CAFNNRGTGELFF.

The chain employs TRBV5-6 and TRBJ1-5, with D possibly matching TRBD1 (5 bases). Between the trimmed V and J ends, which lost 0 bases and 8 bases, there was a span of 15 bases. CDR3 length: 15 residues. Per germline, CDR1 SGHDT and CDR2 YYEEEE. CDR3 sequence: CASSLGWGPVEPQHF. The CDR3 nucleotides read TGTGCCAGCAGCTTGGGATGGGGCCCTGTTGAGCCCCAGCATTTT.

This clone was observed a single time. The chain recombines TRBV30 with TRBJ2-6, with D tentatively TRBD2 (6 bases). This CDR3 region has 15 residues. The V end lost 3 bases, the J end lost 0 bases, and 9 bases lay between the germline ends. CDR1 GTSNPN and CDR2 SVGIG come from the germline V gene (reference sequence). CDR3 protein: CAWRSGFSGANVLTF. CDR3 nucleotides: TGTGCCTGGAGGAGCGGGTTCTCTGGGGCCAACGTCCTGACTTTC.

CDR3 residues: CATSEGQGVTYEQYF. The CDR3 nucleotides are TGTGCCACCAGCGAGGGACAGGGGGTTACCTACGAGCAGTACTTC. The rearrangement links TRBV15 to TRBJ2-7; 11 bases align to TRBD1. Trimming cost V 5 bases and J 2 bases; bases outside gene matches: 5. Germline values: CDR1 LNHNV, CDR2 YYDKDF (reference sequence). The CDR3 length is 15 residues.

The rearrangement uses TRBV6-1 and TRBJ1-4, with a weak D call TRBD1 (6 bases). Germline lookup yields CDR1 MNHNS and CDR2 SASEGT. The CDR3 is 15 amino acids. The germline V and J ends were trimmed by 4 bases and 8 bases, with 17 bases remaining between them. CDR3 DNA: TGTGCCAGCAGTGGCCTGGGTAAGGGGGAGGAAAAACTGTTTTTT. It is translated as CASSGLGKGEEKLFF.

This clone was detected a few times. The chain couples TRBV19 to TRBJ1-1; 9 bases align to TRBD1. The germline V gene has CDR1 LNHDA and CDR2 SQIVND (reference sequence). The CDR3 contains 14 residues. With V trimmed by 5 bases and J by 3 bases, 4 bases remained unmatched. In DNA form, the CDR3 reads TGTGCCAGTAGTCTCAGGACAGGGGACACTGAAGCTTTCTTT. Translated: CASSLRTGDTEAFF.

The chain couples TRBV29-1 to TRBJ2-3; 8 bases are shared with TRBD1. Germline-derived CDR1 and CDR2 are SQVTM and ANQGSEA. The trim removed 4 bases at V and 3 bases at J, leaving 6 bases unmatched. The CDR3 has 14 amino acids. The CDR3 loop reads CSVGRTGRTDTQYF. As DNA, the CDR3 is TGCAGCGTTGGGAGGACAGGGAGAACAGATACGCAGTATTTT.

The chain carries TRBV5-6 and TRBJ2-3; 8 positions agree with TRBD1. The CDR3 runs to 15 residues. Germline values: CDR1 SGHDT, CDR2 YYEEEE. The J segment lost 5 bases and the V segment lost 5 bases, leaving 10 bases of the junction unmatched. The CDR3 loop reads CASSRGTGNGDTQYF. CDR3 coding DNA: TGTGCCAGCAGTCGGGGGACAGGCAATGGAGATACGCAGTATTTT.

The genes are TRBV4-3 and TRBJ2-7; tentatively, D is TRBD1 (5 bases). Germline CDR1 and CDR2: LGHNA and YSLEER. This CDR3 has 15 amino acids. V lost 4 bases and J lost 0, with 13 bases in between. Here the CDR3 DNA reads TGCGCCAGCAGCCGCACGACAGCGAGCTCCTACGAGCAGTACTTC. It specifies CASSRTTASSYEQYF.

J is TRBJ1-4 and V is TRBV28; D not certain. The CDR3 loop spans 15 amino acids. Looked up from germline, CDR1 is MDHEN and CDR2 is SYDVKM. The V end was cut by 2 bases, the J end by 7 bases, with 14 bases between. The CDR3 DNA sequence: TGTGCCAGCAGTTTACCAGACGACGGGGTTGAAAAACTGTTTTTT. Its translation: CASSLPDDGVEKLFF.

The chain carries TRBV6-5 and TRBJ1-1; D is unclear. Germline lookup yields CDR1 MNHEY and CDR2 SVGAGI. Trimming removed 4 bases at V and 7 bases at J, with 7 bases between. The CDR3 has 11 amino acids. In DNA form, the CDR3 reads TGTGCCAGCAGTTCGAGAAATGAAGCTTTCTTT. Its protein product is CASSSRNEAFF.